Listed here are 8 T cell receptor beta chains from one sample, sequenced in a study of cytomegalovirus exposure and HLA in healthy donors. Amplification used 60 Vbeta primers and 13 Jbeta primers. Sequencing was performed with immunoSEQ multiplex PCR; in TCRdb, only in-frame clones are kept and a portion is missing. The data contain 150,000 to 200,000 clones, roughly four fifths of them seen just once; the ten biggest clones take up under 3%. Sequencing was performed on PBMCs. The origin of the receptors is a woman in her forties or fifties in good health and CMV-seropositive.

Worth noting for this clone: The same CDR3 also results from other DNA sequences found in this sample. J is TRBJ2-7 and V is TRBV27; TRBD2 aligns across 11 bases. With V trimmed by 6 bases and J by 7 bases, 5 bases remained unmatched. CDR1 is MNHEY, CDR2 SMNVEV, per germline (reference sequence). There are 13 residues in the CDR3. CDR3 loop: CASRLAGAGEQYF. The DNA of the CDR3 is TGTGCCAGCAGACTAGCGGGGGCGGGGGAGCAGTACTTC.

The genes are TRBV2 and TRBJ1-4; no clear D. CDR3 length equals 11 residues. Between the trimmed V and J ends, which lost 6 bases and 13 bases, there was a span of 12 bases. Per germline, CDR1 SNHLY and CDR2 FYNNEI. CDR3 protein: CASSQTKPLFF. CDR3 coding DNA: TGTGCCAGCAGCCAAACTAAACCACTGTTTTTT.

The rearrangement uses TRBV5-8 and TRBJ1-5, with 7 nucleotides matching TRBD1. Germline V gives CDR1 SGHTS, CDR2 YDEGEE. The CDR3 contains 17 residues. Losses at the gene ends were 0 bases for V and 2 bases for J; bases not matched to a gene: 8. The CDR3 protein is CASSLGTGVGGNQPQHF. The CDR3 nucleotides are TGTGCCAGCAGCTTGGGAACAGGGGTCGGCGGCAATCAGCCCCAGCATTTT.

The V call is TRBV18, the J call TRBJ2-3, with 8 bases aligning to TRBD1. Looked up from germline, CDR1 is KGHSH and CDR2 is LQKENI. Germline trimming cut 3 bases from V and 2 bases from J; bases unmatched to any gene: 4. The CDR3 length is 15 residues. CDR3 protein: CASSPGTGYTDTQYF. The CDR3 region has the DNA TGTGCCAGCTCACCCGGGACAGGATACACAGATACGCAGTATTTT.

Concerning this clone itself: At one end, the junction sequence differs from germline, possibly due to a read error. The chain is built from TRBV5-4 and TRBJ2-7, with 8 bases lining up with TRBD1. The CDR3 contains 16 residues. The germline gives CDR1 SGHNT, CDR2 YYREEE (reference sequence). CDR3 sequence reads: CAGSSARDRSRHEQYF. The DNA for the CDR3 is TGTGCCGGCAGCTCAGCCCGGGACAGGTCGCGGCACGAGCAGTACTTC.

This sequence joins TRBV6-1 and TRBJ2-7; the D gene is possibly TRBD1 (5 bases). The V end was cut by 3 bases, the J end by 6 bases, with 15 bases between. Germline CDR1 and CDR2: MNHNS and SASEGT. The CDR3 covers 14 residues. The CDR3 DNA reads as TGTGCCAGCAGTGATTGGACACACTCGCGCGAGCAGTACTTC. The encoded protein is CASSDWTHSREQYF.

The chain carries TRBV7-9 and TRBJ1-2; maybe TRBD1 (6 bases). The V end lost 5 bases, the J end lost 0 bases, and 13 bases lay between the germline ends. The germline V gene has CDR1 SEHNR and CDR2 FQNEAQ (reference sequence). This CDR3 is 15 amino acids long. DNA of the CDR3: TGTGCCAGCAGCGTGAGGGGGAGAACTAACTATGGCTACACCTTC. Its protein product is CASSVRGRTNYGYTF.

V and J are TRBV19 and TRBJ1-2; 7 positions agree with TRBD1. The germline V gene has CDR1 LNHDA and CDR2 SQIVND (reference sequence). J was trimmed by 8 bases and V by 1 base; bases with no gene match: 4. The CDR3 is made up of 13 amino acids. The CDR3 region is CASSIVGGGGYTF. The CDR3 coding sequence is TGTGCCAGTAGTATAGTAGGGGGCGGCGGCTACACCTTC.